This TCR beta chain is from a study of T cell repertoires in cytomegalovirus infection. Study summary: Both CMV infection and a matching HLA type were indicated by public TCR beta signatures.

This clonotype was seen a few times. Its antigen is unidentified. Each CDR3 protein is one row after TCRdb ran MiXCR on the reads. The sample carries 700,000 to 950,000 distinct CDR3 sequences, 32% recorded once. Study results and limitations: Across the ex vivo response, the dominant clonotypes were HLA-C-restricted CMV-specific TCR beta clonotypes.

The clonotype originates from a human donor in good health (CMV status not recorded). Some clones in this sample may be carry-over from other donors' samples. The specimen comprised cultured CD8+ T cells from PBMCs, sampled from culture after CMV antigen stimulation.

The CDR3 reads CATQQGPYNSPLHF. The CDR3 nucleotides read TGTGCCACCCAACAGGGGCCGTATAATTCACCCCTCCACTTT. V and J are TRBV2 and TRBJ1-6; TRBD1 matches 7 bases. J gave up 4 bases and V 10 bases, and 7 bases lay outside the gene matches. The CDR3 consists of 14 residues. Germline values: CDR1 SNHLY, CDR2 FYNNEI.